A single T cell receptor beta chain is shown here with its context. The antigen is undetermined. This CDR3 has 16 residues. Germline loops: CDR1 GTSNPN, CDR2 SVGIG (reference sequence). These data are taken from a study of T cell responses to AZD1222 COVID-19 vaccine. Produced via immunoSEQ multiplex PCR; TCRdb's table is partial and in-frame only. The sample lists about 150,000 clones; approximately 95% were seen once. General observations from the study: CD4 TCRs covered the whole spike, strongest at regions 160-218 and 743-854. Repertoires were obtained only post-peak T cell response. Spike-specific TCR breadth and depth rose after two AZD1222 doses.

The TCR originated in an adult who received the AZD1222 COVID-19 vaccine. J is TRBJ1-1 and V is TRBV30, with D possibly matching TRBD1 (5 bases). The sequencing used peripheral blood, collected 28 days after the second AZD1222 dose. CDR3 nucleotides: TGTGCTGCTCTACCGGGGCGCAGGGCCAGGAACACTGAAGCTTTCTTT. Translating it yields CAALPGRRARNTEAFF.